This is a list of T cell receptor beta chains from one sample in a study of CXCR3-negative and CXCR3-positive naive CD8 T cells. TCRdb processed the 5' RACE reads again and assigns one entry to each CDR3 protein, with no DNA. The sample includes 150,000 or so distinct CDR3 sequences. The material sequenced was naive CXCR3- CD8+ T cells from blood. These receptors all stem from a human donor in good health. Some clones in this sample may be carry-over from other donors' samples. Each CDR3 is given with its conserved first and last residue.

j_gene,v_gene,CDR3aa
TRBJ2-6,TRBV28,CASRAGGGRTSGANVLTF
TRBJ2-7,TRBV4-3,CASSQDSFPTSYEQYF
TRBJ2-7,TRBV6-2/TRBV6-3,CASSFSRPYEQYF
TRBJ1-5,TRBV7-2,CASSLPTDRTLGSNQPQHF
TRBJ2-7,TRBV28,CASSPQTSREQYF
TRBJ2-7,TRBV5-5,CASSLVQGGYEQYF
TRBJ2-3,TRBV29-1,CSVDAGTSTDTQYF
TRBJ2-7,TRBV29-1,CSARLAGGYEQYF
TRBJ1-2,TRBV29-1,CSALTSNYGYTF
TRBJ2-5,TRBV28,CASSTDRTAQETQYF
TRBJ2-7,TRBV6-2/TRBV6-3,CAIRLGQGHEQYF
TRBJ2-7,TRBV2,CASSDIKYEQYF
TRBJ2-1,TRBV5-1,CASSLVPSNEQFF
TRBJ1-1,TRBV2,CASSVSNTEAFF
TRBJ2-1,TRBV19,CASSMGLFGVFHEQFF
TRBJ1-1,TRBV10-3,CAIKDRGALNTEAFF
TRBJ1-1,TRBV5-1,CASSFGTEAFF
TRBJ2-7,TRBV7-9,CASSLGGGLVYEQYF
TRBJ1-2,TRBV12-5,CASGSGLNYGYTF
TRBJ2-1,TRBV28,CASSPADSSYNEQFF
TRBJ2-7,TRBV7-9,CASSLATGSDHEQYF
TRBJ2-3,TRBV6-6,CASSELTDTQYF
TRBJ2-5,TRBV28,CASSFPAGGLGQETQYF
TRBJ2-7,TRBV12-3/TRBV12-4,CASSFGNNEQYF
TRBJ2-2,TRBV7-8,CASSLASGGPLAGELFF
TRBJ2-7,TRBV29-1,CSAPGQGAGEQYF
TRBJ2-5,TRBV5-6,CASSLRWETQYF
TRBJ1-1,TRBV15,CATSIYRSPNTGAFF
TRBJ2-7,TRBV7-8,CASSLDPHRGTDIYEQYF
TRBJ2-7,TRBV7-9,CASSPEEGKGSYEQYF
TRBJ2-1,TRBV7-2,CASSFINRGYNEQFF
TRBJ1-1,TRBV20-1,CSARAQGAGTEAFF
TRBJ2-7,TRBV10-2,CASRAGGGYEQYF
TRBJ2-1,TRBV7-2,CASSLHPGGTVDEQFF
TRBJ2-1,TRBV29-1,CSVEAGGWGNEQFF
TRBJ2-5,TRBV29-1,CSVEDKGWGTQYF
TRBJ2-1,TRBV7-9,CASSLLGRYEQFF
TRBJ2-7,TRBV6-5,CASSYGWRGGFSYEQYF
TRBJ1-1,TRBV28,CASHSGGTEAFF
TRBJ2-7,TRBV9,CASSAGGEGLYEQYF
TRBJ2-2,TRBV19,CASRVSARDTGELFF
TRBJ2-6,TRBV14,CASSERFALAGSGANVLTF
TRBJ2-1,TRBV11-2,CASSTIAEQFF
TRBJ2-1,TRBV5-6,CASSDSYYNEQFF
TRBJ1-1,TRBV29-1,CSVEAGLTGGMNTEAFF
TRBJ2-1,TRBV28,CASSPYAQRGISYNEQFF
TRBJ2-3,TRBV9,CASSRGVTGGSTDTQYF